One sample yielded the 22 T cell receptor beta chains listed below, sequenced in a study of cytomegalovirus exposure and HLA in healthy donors. Profiling relied on immunoSEQ multiplex PCR, and the TCRdb table lists in-frame clones only, not all of them. The sample carries tens of thousands of clones, around 90% recorded once. Material for sequencing was PBMCs. All receptors derive from a woman aged 25 to 45 in good health and CMV-seronegative.

This chain uses TRBV5-1 with TRBJ2-2; 10 bases are a match to TRBD1. The germline CDR1 and CDR2 sequences are SGHRS and YFSETQ. With V trimmed by 6 bases and J by 4 bases, 9 bases remained unmatched. The CDR3 spans 16 residues. The CDR3 DNA is TGCGCCAGCAAGGAGACAGGGGGCTTCTTCACCGGGGAGCTGTTTTTT. It codes for CASKETGGFFTGELFF.

This CDR3 is CASSLAIGTASYNEQFF. CDR3 coding DNA: TGTGCCAGCAGCTTAGCGATCGGGACAGCCTCGTACAATGAGCAGTTCTTC. This sequence joins TRBV7-9 and TRBJ2-1; TRBD1 matches 7 bases. This CDR3 is 17 amino acids long. Germline V gene sequence: CDR1 SEHNR, CDR2 FQNEAQ (reference sequence). With 0 bases clipped from V and 4 bases from J, the junction kept 9 bases outside the gene matches.

V usage is TRBV27 and J usage is TRBJ1-2; 7 bases align to TRBD1. Trimming removed 5 bases from V and 6 bases from J; junction bases left unmatched: 6. CDR1 MNHEY and CDR2 SMNVEV come from the germline V gene (reference sequence). This CDR3 spans 13 amino acids. The chain's CDR3 is CASSRKGADGYTF. DNA of the CDR3: TGTGCCAGCAGTAGAAAGGGGGCGGATGGCTACACCTTC.

The chain is built from TRBV9 and TRBJ2-2; TRBD2 matches 10 bases. Per germline, CDR1 SGDLS and CDR2 YYNGEE. Unmatched junction bases numbered 24, after V lost 4 bases and J lost 3 bases. The CDR3 is 22 residues long. The CDR3 loop is CASSTPGPSGLAGETDTGELFF. The DNA for the CDR3 is TGTGCCAGCAGCACCCCCGGGCCCTCGGGGCTAGCGGGAGAAACAGACACCGGGGAGCTGTTTTTT. Variable domain in full (rest from reference TRBV9 and TRBJ2-2): DSGVTQTPKHLITATGQRVTLRCSPRSGDLSVYWYQQSLDQGLQFLIQYYNGEERAKGNILERFSAQQFPDLHSELNLSSLELGDSALYFCASSTPGPSGLAGETDTGELFFGEGSRLTVL.

This rearrangement joins TRBV28 to TRBJ2-3, with a weak D call TRBD1 (6 bases). Germline V CDR1 and CDR2: MDHEN, SYDVKM. Trimming cost V 5 bases and J 4 bases, with 10 bases left between them. The CDR3 has 13 amino acids. CDR3 loop: CASSGGGADTQYF. The CDR3 bases are TGTGCCAGCAGTGGGGGCGGCGCAGATACGCAGTATTTT.

This clone has only one observation. The J gene is TRBJ1-5, the V gene TRBV6-1; D may be TRBD1 (6 bases). CDR1 is MNHNS and CDR2 is SASEGT in the germline V gene. Deletions cut 6 bases from V and 1 base from J, with 10 bases between. This CDR3 spans 14 amino acids. CDR3 DNA sequence: TGTGCCAGCAGGGACGGACAGAGCAATCAGCCCCAGCATTTT. This codes for CASRDGQSNQPQHF.

The genes are TRBV6-1 and TRBJ1-3, with D hard to call. Germline lookup yields CDR1 MNHNS and CDR2 SASEGT. This CDR3 contains 15 residues. With 2 bases removed from V and 0 bases from J, the gap between germline ends came to 8 bases. In DNA, the CDR3 is TGTGCCAGCAGTGAATATGGAGTCTCTGGAAACACCATATATTTT. Its translation: CASSEYGVSGNTIYF.

This chain connects TRBV30 to TRBJ1-1, with D perhaps matching TRBD1 (6 bases). The CDR3 spans 13 residues. Germline lookup yields CDR1 GTSNPN and CDR2 SVGIG (reference sequence). The germline V and J ends were trimmed by 2 bases and 6 bases, with 13 bases remaining between them. The CDR3 sequence is CAWSNRARAEAFF. The CDR3 DNA reads TGTGCCTGGAGTAACAGGGCCAGGGCTGAAGCTTTCTTT.

The chain combines TRBV5-1 with TRBJ2-1, with 7 bases fitting TRBD1. From germline, CDR1 is SGHRS and CDR2 YFSETQ. Losses at the gene ends were 4 bases for V and 8 bases for J; bases not matched to a gene: 15. The CDR3 totals 16 residues. CDR3: CASSGKPGQNSDEQFF. CDR3 coding DNA: TGCGCCAGCAGCGGAAAGCCGGGACAGAATTCCGATGAGCAGTTCTTC.

V is TRBV19 and J is TRBJ2-7; 13 positions agree with TRBD2. Germline CDR1 LNHDA, CDR2 SQIVND (reference sequence). J gave up 3 bases and V 1 base, and 9 bases lay outside the gene matches. This CDR3 has 18 amino acids. The DNA of the CDR3 is TGTGCCAGTAGTATAGCCGGGACTAGCGGGACATTCCTCTACGAGCAGTACTTC. Its translation is CASSIAGTSGTFLYEQYF.

This rearrangement joins TRBV15 to TRBJ1-4, with D maybe TRBD1 (6 bases). CDR1 and CDR2 (germline): LNHNV, YYDKDF (reference sequence). The CDR3 covers 15 residues. V was trimmed by 9 bases and J by 0 bases, leaving 14 bases between them. The CDR3 is CATQQGLATNEKLFF. For the CDR3, the DNA is TGTGCCACACAACAGGGATTGGCAACTAATGAAAAACTGTTTTTT.

In this sample, this clone turned up once. The chain has TRBV15 and TRBJ2-7; D perhaps matches TRBD1 (5 bases). The CDR3 runs to 13 residues. V was trimmed by 0 bases and J by 6 bases, leaving 9 bases between them. Germline loops: CDR1 LNHNV, CDR2 YYDKDF (reference sequence). CDR3 coding DNA: TGTGCCACCAGCAGAGATATGGGGCGCGAGCAGTACTTC. It encodes CATSRDMGREQYF.

The gene calls are TRBV4-1 and TRBJ2-1, with TRBD2 matching over 13 bases. V lost 5 bases and J lost 7; bases outside the gene matches: 8. Germline values: CDR1 MGHRA, CDR2 YSYEKL. This CDR3 has 16 amino acids. This CDR3 reads CASSLRTSGRGNEQFF. The CDR3 region has the DNA TGCGCCAGCAGCTTACGAACTAGCGGGAGGGGGAATGAGCAGTTCTTC.

This chain uses TRBV11-3 with TRBJ2-1, with D possibly matching TRBD1 (6 bases). V was clipped by 5 bases and J by 4 bases, with 12 bases between them. Germline CDR1 is SGHNT and CDR2 is YENEEA. The CDR3 is 14 amino acids. The CDR3, as DNA: TGTGCCAGCAGCATGACAGGACTTTACAATGAGCAGTTCTTC. Amino acid sequence: CASSMTGLYNEQFF.

The chain is built from TRBV7-9 and TRBJ2-5; 8 positions agree with TRBD2. The V and J ends lost 5 bases and 3 bases, in that order; junction bases with no gene match: 8. The germline gives CDR1 SEHNR, CDR2 FQNEAQ (reference sequence). The CDR3 is made up of 15 amino acids. The CDR3 loop is CASSLGGAGEETQYF. The DNA of the CDR3 is TGTGCCAGCAGCCTCGGGGGGGCAGGGGAAGAGACCCAGTACTTC.

V and J are TRBV28 and TRBJ2-7; no definite D call. Germline V CDR1 and CDR2: MDHEN, SYDVKM. V lost 6 bases and J lost 4, with 7 bases in between. The CDR3 has 11 residues. DNA of the CDR3: TGTGCCAGCAGCTTTAATTACGAGCAGTACTTC. It encodes CASSFNYEQYF.

This rearrangement joins TRBV4-2 to TRBJ2-1, with 8 positions matching TRBD2. The V gene end was trimmed by 4 bases and the J gene end by 6 bases; junction bases not matched to a gene: 8. This CDR3 comprises 15 residues. CDR1 is LGHNA and CDR2 is YNFKEQ in the germline V gene. CDR3 nucleotide sequence: TGTGCCAGCAGCCTTACTAGCGGAACGGGCAATGAGCAGTTCTTC. Its protein product is CASSLTSGTGNEQFF.

The rearrangement uses TRBV30 and TRBJ2-3, with 8 positions matching TRBD2. The CDR3 is 17 residues long. The germline CDR1 and CDR2 sequences are GTSNPN and SVGIG (reference sequence). The ends lost 2 bases at V and 1 base at J; junction bases unmatched: 11. Here the CDR3 DNA reads TGTGCCTGGAGTTTCGCGGGAGGTGGGGTCGGCACAGATACGCAGTATTTT. Translation: CAWSFAGGGVGTDTQYF.

The chain combines TRBV19 with TRBJ1-1; the match to TRBD1 covers 8 bases. Per germline, CDR1 LNHDA and CDR2 SQIVND (reference sequence). This CDR3 spans 16 amino acids. The V gene end was trimmed by 6 bases and the J gene end by 1 base; junction bases not matched to a gene: 10. The CDR3 loop reads CASSPTGAGANTEAFF. The CDR3 nucleotides read TGTGCCAGTAGCCCGACAGGGGCAGGGGCGAACACTGAAGCTTTCTTT.

V gene TRBV5-1 combines with J gene TRBJ2-1, with TRBD2 identical over 9 bases. Germline assignment: CDR1 SGHRS and CDR2 YFSETQ. J lost 9 bases, V lost 4 bases, and 11 bases had no gene match. The CDR3 totals 15 residues. The CDR3 nucleotides are TGCGCCAGCAGCCCCCTGGCGGGAGGGCCAGGTGAGCAGTTCTTC. It encodes CASSPLAGGPGEQFF.

V usage is TRBV19 and J usage is TRBJ2-3; D uncertain. The CDR3 runs to 12 residues. Germline-derived CDR1 and CDR2 are LNHDA and SQIVND (reference sequence). Trimming removed 7 bases at V and 6 bases at J, with 11 bases between. CDR3: CASTNLWDTQYF. DNA of the CDR3: TGTGCCAGTACTAATCTATGGGATACGCAGTATTTT.

This sequence joins TRBV29-1 and TRBJ2-1, with TRBD1 as a possible D gene (6 bases). Germline-derived CDR1 and CDR2 are SQVTM and ANQGSEA. The CDR3 totals 13 residues. The ends were cut back, 6 bases at V and 8 bases at J, with 17 bases in the middle. DNA of the CDR3: TGCAGCGTCAAAAATAGGGGGAATTATGAGCAGTTCTTC. Its protein product is CSVKNRGNYEQFF.